Shown below are 9 T cell receptor beta chains from a single sample sequenced in a study of radiation and T cells in renal cell carcinoma. Time point specified: baseline pretreatment blood. This sample's treatment: 15 Gy SBRT to primary tumor, nephrectomy 4 weeks later. The table came from immunoSEQ multiplex PCR; TCRdb's copy has only in-frame clones and leaves some out. The sample shows some 95,000 clones, less than 90% of them seen only once. The material was blood, obtained from a patient whose treatment included radiotherapy and nephrectomy. All receptors come from a man over 45 with renal cell carcinoma.

This clone was seen a single time. The rearrangement uses TRBV29-1 and TRBJ2-6, with D possibly matching TRBD2 (6 bases). Per germline, CDR1 SQVTM and CDR2 ANQGSEA. The CDR3 extends over 14 amino acids. Trimming cost V 5 bases and J 2 bases, with 10 bases left between them. In DNA, the CDR3 is TGCAGCGTTAAGTGGGAGGCTGGGGCCAACGTCCTGACTTTC. It specifies CSVKWEAGANVLTF.

The table lists this clone with a few counts. The V call is TRBV5-1, the J call TRBJ2-2, with TRBD2 matching 7 bases. The CDR3 is made up of 18 amino acids. The V gene end was trimmed by 0 bases and the J gene end by 2 bases; junction bases not matched to a gene: 10. Germline V gives CDR1 SGHRS, CDR2 YFSETQ. The CDR3 spells CASSLDPGGGVNTGELFF. The CDR3 coding sequence is TGCGCCAGCAGCTTGGACCCCGGGGGAGGGGTTAACACCGGGGAGCTGTTTTTT.

The chain combines TRBV5-1 with TRBJ2-7, with 11 bases matching TRBD1. CDR1 and CDR2 from the germline V gene are SGHRS and YFSETQ. The V segment lost 6 bases and the J segment 6 bases; nucleotides outside the gene matches: 8. This CDR3 comprises 14 residues. This chain's CDR3 is CASTLGGQGGEQYF. In DNA, the CDR3 is TGCGCCAGCACCCTGGGGGGACAGGGGGGCGAGCAGTACTTC.

For this clone: An end of the junction differs from the germline gene, which may be a read error. This sequence joins TRBV7-7 and TRBJ2-7; D may be TRBD2 (7 bases). CDR1 and CDR2 from the germline V gene are SSHAT and FNYEAQ (reference sequence). The CDR3 contains 16 residues. This CDR3 reads CASSPQAGAQGGEQYF. The CDR3 nucleotides are TGTGCTAGCAGCCCTCAGGCGGGAGCACAAGGGGGCGAGCAGTACTTC.

The chain recombines TRBV10-3 with TRBJ1-2; D remains ambiguous. Germline CDR1 ENHRY, CDR2 SYGVKD. The CDR3 runs 14 residues. V was pared by 6 bases and J by 0 bases, with 11 bases between. The CDR3 spells CAIRGEGTNYGYTF. The CDR3 DNA reads TGTGCCATCAGGGGTGAGGGCACTAACTATGGCTACACCTTC.

The chain has TRBV18 and TRBJ2-7; 11 bases fit TRBD1. The CDR3 spans 15 residues. J was trimmed by 6 bases and V by 3 bases; bases with no gene match: 7. Germline CDR1 KGHSH, CDR2 LQKENI. CDR3 sequence reads: CASSPGTGGKGEQYF. CDR3 coding DNA: TGTGCCAGCTCACCGGGGACAGGGGGGAAAGGCGAGCAGTACTTC.

The J gene is TRBJ1-2, the V gene TRBV29-1; no firm D call. The CDR3 has 11 amino acids. The V and J ends lost 4 bases and 4 bases respectively, with 7 bases between them. The germline V gene encodes CDR1 SQVTM and CDR2 ANQGSEA. Written as DNA, the CDR3 is TGCAGCGTTGGATTGTTCTATGGCTACACCTTC. Translated: CSVGLFYGYTF.

The V gene is TRBV28, the J gene TRBJ1-5, with D unresolved. The CDR3 runs 14 residues. Germline-derived CDR1 and CDR2 are MDHEN and SYDVKM. V lost 7 bases and J lost 5, with 15 bases in between. CDR3: CASTLGQEHQPQHF. The CDR3 bases are TGTGCCAGCACTCTAGGTCAGGAACATCAGCCCCAGCATTTT.

The chain recombines TRBV7-9 with TRBJ2-7; 9 bases agree with TRBD2. The V gene end was trimmed by 4 bases and the J gene end by 4 bases; junction bases not matched to a gene: 8. Germline CDR1 SEHNR, CDR2 FQNEAQ (reference sequence). The CDR3 loop spans 15 amino acids. This CDR3 is CASSSPGLAQYEQYF. CDR3 sequence (DNA): TGTGCCAGCAGCTCGCCGGGACTAGCCCAGTACGAGCAGTACTTC. Combining the CDR3 with reference TRBV7-9 and TRBJ2-7 gives the whole variable domain DTGVSQNPRHKITKRGQNVTFRCDPISEHNRLYWYRQTLGQGPEFLTYFQNEAQLEKSRLLSDRFSAERPKGSFSTLEIQRTEQGDSAMYLCASSSPGLAQYEQYFGPGTRLTVT.